This T cell receptor (beta chain) is drawn from a study of cytomegalovirus exposure and HLA in healthy donors (dated by TCRdb to about 2017). As for the study more broadly: An earlier analysis of some 600 of the donors reported 276 Gb of sequence data and 117 million unique TCR beta sequences obtained from roughly 180 million T cells. Along with the roughly 700-subject first cohort, a separate validation cohort of around 110 different subjects was used. Both class I and class II loci were covered by HLA typing, at four-digit resolution. All discovery cohort repertoires had been generated on a single sequencing platform. Roughly 5 DR-DQ haplotypes were handled as single units for association and clustering because linkage in the cohort was strong. Roughly 300 gigabases of sequencing data and 70 million to 85 million unique TCR sequences were included in an early release covering around 650 HLA-typed donors. To predict cytomegalovirus infection status, the study brought together high-throughput TCR immunosequencing, statistical association of individual TCRs with disease status, and machine learning. The study aimed to test whether cataloging public T cell receptors could reveal signatures of past pathogen exposure. A later analysis re-examined previously published TCR beta repertoires from over 500 donors and added high-resolution HLA genotyping to investigate patterns of TCR occurrence. Rather than using new phenotypic data, the later analysis identified candidate immune exposures from TCR beta sequences and from how often those sequences occurred across donors. The T cell repertoires of 666 subjects were profiled by immunosequencing and related to cytomegalovirus serostatus. To decide whether each TCR beta V gene segment behaved as functional or pseudogenic, an earlier analysis of 587 of the donors relied on high-throughput TCR beta sequencing. A later genetic analysis used genome-wide SNP genotypes for about 60% of the roughly 670 donors, treating that subset as a discovery cohort. Alongside the repertoire data, information on donor age, sex, ethnicity and CMV serostatus was compiled. The number of typed donors differed by locus: about 629-640 for A, B, C, DRB1 and DQB1; 500 to 550 for DQA1; approximately 600 for DPA1; and around 470 for DPB1. Across 300 to 500 genotyped donors of the cohort, an average of roughly 250,000 unique TCR beta nucleotide sequences per donor were sequenced, and roughly 20% of those sequences were non-productive. The genetic ancestry cluster associated with self-reported Caucasian donors included about 84% of the roughly 360 genotyped donors.

Study-wide findings and limitations: Because HLA typing was unavailable for some donors at each locus, only the typed subset was used in association tests. In a later genetic analysis, fewer N-insertions in productive TCRs were reported among donors in an Asian-associated ancestry cluster than the roughly 700-donor mean. Linkage disequilibrium might explain the correlated functional status among segregating V segments, but an unknown experimental factor could not be ruled out. A later analysis found that HLA-associated TCR beta chains were more clonally expanded and had lower generation probabilities than equally common non-associated chains. A few of the identified cytomegalovirus-associated TCR beta chains were confirmed in vitro to be specific for cytomegalovirus antigens. At a false discovery rate of 0.05, a later analysis linked 15,000 to 20,000 TCR beta sequences to specific HLA alleles. The only immune exposure information available for the cohort was CMV serostatus. Most CMV-associated TCR beta chains appeared to be HLA-restricted in a later analysis, and the HLA associations seemed to be driven largely by CMV exposure. A cluster of highly shared sequence variants was judged likely to be a technical artifact of the sequencing pipeline. In a later analysis, the rate of TCR association differed among HLA loci, with DRB1 alleles having the most associated TCRs and HLA-C alleles having the fewest. The classifier was reported to diagnose cytomegalovirus status with high specificity and sensitivity in both the original cohort and the validation cohort. When HLA alleles, especially DR and DQ, strongly co-occurred, TCR associations were difficult to assign to individual alleles. The cohort was sequenced for TCR beta chains only, and without alpha or paired-chain data the features that could be detected were limited. The presence/absence analyses assumed that sequencing depth was roughly uniform across donors, and that assumption may not be true. Several of the top co-occurrence clusters appeared to be linked to parvovirus B19, influenza, CMV and Epstein-Barr virus, according to a later analysis. Most TCR sequences were observed very rarely across donors, whereas some public TCRs were present in many individuals. The authors suggested that the approach could potentially be generalized to other disease states and immunological phenotypes. Broadly in line with IMGT annotations, most TCR beta V segments showed up in productive rearrangements about 87% or about 30% of the time in an earlier analysis of approximately 600 of the donors. A total of 164 TCR beta chains were listed by the study as associated with cytomegalovirus. A further reported finding was that TCR beta sequences accurately predicted the HLA-A and HLA-B alleles for most subjects in the first cohort. V-gene and J-gene trimming of TCR beta chains was associated with a missense DCLRE1C variant in a later genetic analysis, and the association was replicated in an independent cohort. The earlier analysis of 587 of the donors excluded some 15 rarely observed V segments, including chromosome 9 orphons, because counts were too low.

This clone showed up just once. Its specific antigen is unknown. Per-base quality was not reported, and no clone a single base away is much larger than it. Libraries were constructed by the immunoSEQ multiplex PCR assay. For the multiplex PCR, a mixture combining 60 forward primers for TCR Vbeta segments and 13 reverse primers for TCR Jbeta segments was used. Amplification of the CDR3 region of rearranged TCR beta genes was performed with a multiplex PCR assay on genomic DNA. Amplified TCR beta libraries were sequenced as 87-base-pair reads on the Illumina HiSeq System. Per the original workflow: A later analysis counted some 80 million unique TCR beta chains across the 600 to 850 repertoires, and roughly 10 million of these chains were shared by at least two donors. A nearest-neighbor algorithm error-corrected the raw reads and collapsed the reads into unique sequences, merging closely related sequences to remove PCR and sequencing errors. Alignment of CDR3 sequences to IMGT reference sequences was used to assign V, D and J gene segments. For a sequence to be retained, a match of at least six nucleotides to both a V gene segment and a J gene segment was required. A rearrangement counted as productive if the CDR3 had no stop codons and remained in frame with V and J, and every other rearrangement counted as non-productive. CDR3 was defined by IMGT convention, running from the second conserved V-encoded cysteine to the conserved J-encoded phenylalanine. The earlier analysis of some 600 of the donors excluded sequences that lacked an unambiguous match to a single V gene segment. In an earlier analysis of about 590 of the donors, a V segment was called functional when productive rearrangements were above 56.7%, and segregating when the standard deviation between donors exceeded 5%. A statistical classification framework was built for diagnosing cytomegalovirus status from the catalog of TCR beta chain sequences. In a later analysis, V and J genes were assigned by comparing TCR nucleotide sequences against IMGT/GENE-DB human TR gene sequences. A later analysis assigned CDR3 sequences and most-parsimonious VDJ recombination scenarios with the TCRdist pipeline. In a later analysis, every TCR beta chain was defined by the combination of its CDR3 amino acid sequence and its V-gene family, and reads without a unique V-gene family were dropped. To address suspected cross-contamination and a sequencing artifact, a later analysis removed 592 highly shared, low-generation-probability nucleotide sequences. A later analysis calculated a clonal expansion index for each public chain from normalized within-repertoire ranks of inferred template counts. In a later analysis, generation probabilities were computed using a VDJ recombination model fitted to out-of-frame rearrangements, and the results were checked against IGoR. Hypergeometric tests were used in a later analysis to score TCR-TCR, TCR-HLA and TCR-CMV co-occurrence, with a repertoire-size bias correction applied to the TCR pairs. In a later analysis, false discovery rates were estimated by permuting HLA or CMV assignments 20 times. In a later analysis, co-occurring TCRs were grouped using DBSCAN, with TCRdist sequence similarity added in when clustering inside HLA-allele-positive subsets. Co-occurrence clustering excluded repertoires with fewer than 30,000 or more than 120,000 public chains, plus five with anomalous nucleotide sharing. TCRdb provides this immuneACCESS table in a form limited to in-frame rearrangements. Some clones are lacking; in checked studies, under half of them reflect an unresolved V gene, and why the rest are absent is not known. That table is the source of V, J and clone size, and D and trimming were worked out from the DNA. The sample table shows 150,000 to 200,000 clones, and 75% are seen once. Around 11% of the sample comes from the top ten.

The cohort was made up of approximately 670 healthy bone marrow donors. At the time of sampling, every cohort member was nominally healthy, though immune exposures that went unrecorded were likely present. The donor was CMV seropositive and belonged to the group of over 250 seropositive cohort members. A peripheral blood sample was collected from each donor, and TCR beta sequencing was performed on peripheral blood mononuclear cells. The Qiagen DNeasy Blood Extraction Kit was used to extract genomic DNA from the blood cell samples. The TCR comes from a man aged 18 to 30 in good health and CMV-seropositive. The specimen was PBMCs.

This receptor carries the CDR3 CASSSVPGGSTGELFF. The DNA sequence is TGTGCCAGCAGCTCCGTCCCGGGGGGCTCCACCGGGGAGCTGTTTTTT. The sequence is built from TRBV7-3 and TRBJ2-2; the D gene is perhaps TRBD2, from 7 matching bases. The V and J ends are trimmed by 4 bases and 4 bases, leaving 16 bases between them. Looking up the germline V gene yields CDR1 SGHTA and CDR2 FQGTGA. The CDR3 runs 16 residues from the cysteine to the phenylalanine. The DNA shown is the 48-base CDR3, in frame from base 1.